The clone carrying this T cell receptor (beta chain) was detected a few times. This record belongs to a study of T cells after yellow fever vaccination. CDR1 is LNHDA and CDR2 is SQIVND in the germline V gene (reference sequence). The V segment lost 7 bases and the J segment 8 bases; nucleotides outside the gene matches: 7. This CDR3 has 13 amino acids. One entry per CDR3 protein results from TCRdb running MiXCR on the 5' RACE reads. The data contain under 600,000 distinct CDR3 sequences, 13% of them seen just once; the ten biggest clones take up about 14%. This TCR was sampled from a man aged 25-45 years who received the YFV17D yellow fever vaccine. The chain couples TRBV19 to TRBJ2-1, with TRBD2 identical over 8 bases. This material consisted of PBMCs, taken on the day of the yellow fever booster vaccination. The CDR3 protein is CASNSGRSDEQFF. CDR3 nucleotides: TGTGCCAGTAACAGCGGGAGAAGTGATGAGCAGTTCTTC.